This TCR beta chain was documented in a study of T cell repertoires in cytomegalovirus infection. Study-level information: Public signatures in TCR beta pointed to CMV infection and matching HLA type.

About this clonotype: Its specificity is unknown.

One entry per CDR3 protein, called by TCRdb with MiXCR from the reads. Altogether 900,000 to 950,000 distinct CDR3 sequences are present, approximately 31% being singletons, with the ten largest covering 13%. This TCR was recovered from a human donor in good health (CMV status not recorded). Some clones in this sample may be carry-over from other donors' samples. Here the sequenced sample was cultured CD8+ T cells from PBMCs, taken from culture after CMV antigen stimulation.

CDR3 in DNA: TGTGCCAGCAGTTCCTGGACAGACTACACCTTC. Its translation is CASSSWTDYTF. The J gene is TRBJ1-2, the V gene TRBV6-2 or TRBV6-3; the D gene is possibly TRBD1 (6 bases). Per the germline V gene, CDR1 is MNHEY and CDR2 is SVGEGT. The CDR3 totals 11 residues. V shed 4 bases and J shed 10 bases, with 10 bases lying between them.